The present entry profiles one TCR beta chain with its context. Its target is unknown. Looked up from germline, CDR1 is SQVTM and CDR2 is ANQGSEA. The CDR3 runs to 13 residues. V was trimmed by 6 bases and J by 2 bases, leaving 14 bases between them. The record originates from a study of shared clonotypes between healthy human individuals. General study points: Some clonotypes were shared by all four sorted-subset donors, while others were not shared. The non-shared ones had lower generation probabilities than the shared ones.

Method: immunoSEQ multiplex PCR; TCRdb's copy keeps in-frame clones and lacks some. The sample has under 600,000 clones; roughly 98% are singletons. Selected positively for CCR7 and CD45RO-negative, naive CD8 cells excluded terminally differentiated effector memory CD45RA+ cells. The sequence derives from a young man in good health. V is TRBV29-1 and J is TRBJ2-7; weak D call: TRBD1 (5 bases). Sequencing used naive CD8+ T cells sorted from blood. The CDR3 sequence is CSVSAGITYEQYF. The CDR3 nucleotides are TGCAGCGTATCGGCAGGGATTACCTACGAGCAGTACTTC.